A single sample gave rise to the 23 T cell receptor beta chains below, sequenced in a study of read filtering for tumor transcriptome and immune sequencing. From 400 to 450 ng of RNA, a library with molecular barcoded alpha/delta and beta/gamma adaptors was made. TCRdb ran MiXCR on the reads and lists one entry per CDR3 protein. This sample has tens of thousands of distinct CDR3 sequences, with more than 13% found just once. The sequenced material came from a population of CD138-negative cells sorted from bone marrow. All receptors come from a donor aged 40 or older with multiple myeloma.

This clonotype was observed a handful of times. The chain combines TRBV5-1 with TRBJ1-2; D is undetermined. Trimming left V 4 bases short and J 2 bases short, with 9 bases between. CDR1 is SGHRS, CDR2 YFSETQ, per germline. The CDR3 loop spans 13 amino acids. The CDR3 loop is CASSQQRNYGYTF. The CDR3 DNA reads TGCGCCAGCAGCCAACAGAGGAACTATGGCTACACCTTC.

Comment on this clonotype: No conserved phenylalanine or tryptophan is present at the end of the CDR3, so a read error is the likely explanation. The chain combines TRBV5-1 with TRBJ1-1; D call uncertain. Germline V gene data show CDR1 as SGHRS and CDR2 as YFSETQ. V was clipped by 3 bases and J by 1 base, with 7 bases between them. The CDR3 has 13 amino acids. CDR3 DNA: TGCGCCAGCAGCTCGGTGTCGAACACTGAAGCTTTCTCT. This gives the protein CASSSVSNTEAFS.

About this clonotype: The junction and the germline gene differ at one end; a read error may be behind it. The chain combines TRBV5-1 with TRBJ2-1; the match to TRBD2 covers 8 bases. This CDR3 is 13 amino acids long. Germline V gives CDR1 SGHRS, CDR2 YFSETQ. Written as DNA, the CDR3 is TGCGCCAGCAGGGGCAGCGGGGGAAATGAGCAGTTATTC. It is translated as CASRGSGGNEQLF. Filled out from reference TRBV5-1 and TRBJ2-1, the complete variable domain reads KAGVTQTPRYLIKTRGQQVTLSCSPISGHRSVSWYQQTPGQGLQFLFEYFSETQRNKGNFPGRFSGRQFSNSRSEMNVSTLELGDSALYLCASRGSGGNEQLFGPGTRLTVL.

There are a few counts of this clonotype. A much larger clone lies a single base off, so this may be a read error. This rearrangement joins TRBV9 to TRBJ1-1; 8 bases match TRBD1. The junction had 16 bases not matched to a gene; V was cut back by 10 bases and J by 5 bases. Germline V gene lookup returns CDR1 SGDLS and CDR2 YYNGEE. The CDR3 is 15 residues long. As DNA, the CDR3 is TGTGCCGGCGGGCAGGGGGCGTTAGGAAGAACTGAAGCTTTCTTT. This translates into CAGGQGALGRTEAFF.

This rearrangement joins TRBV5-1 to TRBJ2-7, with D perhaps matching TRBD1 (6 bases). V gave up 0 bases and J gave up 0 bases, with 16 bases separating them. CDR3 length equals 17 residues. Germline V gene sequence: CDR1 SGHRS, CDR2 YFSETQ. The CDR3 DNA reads TGCGCCAGCAGCTTGGAACAACAACAGGGTCACTCCTACGAGCAGTACTTC. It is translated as CASSLEQQQGHSYEQYF. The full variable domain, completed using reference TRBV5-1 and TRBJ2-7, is KAGVTQTPRYLIKTRGQQVTLSCSPISGHRSVSWYQQTPGQGLQFLFEYFSETQRNKGNFPGRFSGRQFSNSRSEMNVSTLELGDSALYLCASSLEQQQGHSYEQYFGPGTRLTVT.

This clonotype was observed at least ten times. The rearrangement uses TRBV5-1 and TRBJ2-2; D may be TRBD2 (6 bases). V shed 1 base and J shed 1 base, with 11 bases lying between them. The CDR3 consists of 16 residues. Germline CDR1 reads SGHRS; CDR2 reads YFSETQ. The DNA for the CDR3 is TGCGCCAGCAGCTTGATGGGACTGGGGAACACCGGGGAGCTGTTTTTT. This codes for CASSLMGLGNTGELFF.

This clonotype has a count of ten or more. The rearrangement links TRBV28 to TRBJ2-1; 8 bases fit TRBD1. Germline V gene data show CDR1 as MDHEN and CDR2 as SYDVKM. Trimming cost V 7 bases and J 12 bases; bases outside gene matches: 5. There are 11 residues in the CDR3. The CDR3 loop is CASTTGTGQFF. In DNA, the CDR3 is TGTGCCAGCACTACCGGGACAGGGCAGTTCTTC.

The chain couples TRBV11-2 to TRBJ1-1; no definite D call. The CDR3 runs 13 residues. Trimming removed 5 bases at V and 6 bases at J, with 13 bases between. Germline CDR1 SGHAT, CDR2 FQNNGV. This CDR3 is CASSQIGVSEAFF. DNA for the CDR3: TGTGCCAGCAGCCAAATTGGGGTCTCTGAAGCTTTCTTT.

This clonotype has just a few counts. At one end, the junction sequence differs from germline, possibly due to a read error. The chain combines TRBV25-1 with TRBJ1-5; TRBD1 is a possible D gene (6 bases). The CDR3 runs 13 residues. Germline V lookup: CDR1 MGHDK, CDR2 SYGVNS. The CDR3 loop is CAGSFRGDQPQHF. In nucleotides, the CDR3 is TGTGCCGGCAGTTTCAGGGGCGATCAGCCCCAGCATTTT.

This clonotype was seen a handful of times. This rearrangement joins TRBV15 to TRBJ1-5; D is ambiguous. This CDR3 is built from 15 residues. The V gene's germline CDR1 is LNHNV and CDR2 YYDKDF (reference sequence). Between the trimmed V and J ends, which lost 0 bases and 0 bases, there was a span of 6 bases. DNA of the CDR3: TGTGCCACCAGCAGAGATACCCGTAGCAATCAGCCCCAGCATTTT. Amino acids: CATSRDTRSNQPQHF.

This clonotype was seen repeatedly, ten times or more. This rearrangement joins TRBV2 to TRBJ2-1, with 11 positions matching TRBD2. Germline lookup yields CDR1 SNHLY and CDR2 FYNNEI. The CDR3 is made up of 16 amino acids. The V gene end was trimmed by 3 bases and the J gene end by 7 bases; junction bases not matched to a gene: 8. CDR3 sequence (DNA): TGTGCCAGCAGTGACCGCGGAGGACTAGCGGGTAATGAGCAGTTCTTC. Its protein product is CASSDRGGLAGNEQFF.

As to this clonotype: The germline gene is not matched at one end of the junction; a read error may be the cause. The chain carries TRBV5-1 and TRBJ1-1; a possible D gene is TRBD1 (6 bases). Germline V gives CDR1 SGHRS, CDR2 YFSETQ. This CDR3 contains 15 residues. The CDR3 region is CTSSVDSLRGTEAFF. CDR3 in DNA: TGCACCAGCAGCGTGGACAGTCTCAGGGGCACTGAAGCTTTCTTT.

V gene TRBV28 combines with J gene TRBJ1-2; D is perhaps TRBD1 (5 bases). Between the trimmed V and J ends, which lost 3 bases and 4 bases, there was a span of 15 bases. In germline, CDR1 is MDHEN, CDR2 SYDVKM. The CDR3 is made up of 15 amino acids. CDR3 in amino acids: CASSFLQGGGYGYTF. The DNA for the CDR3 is TGTGCCAGCAGTTTCCTCCAGGGCGGGGGCTATGGCTACACCTTC.

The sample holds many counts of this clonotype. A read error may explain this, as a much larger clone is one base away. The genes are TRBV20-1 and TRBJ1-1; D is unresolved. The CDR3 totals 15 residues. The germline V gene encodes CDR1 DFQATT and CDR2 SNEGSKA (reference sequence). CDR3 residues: CRARDDGTLNTEAFF. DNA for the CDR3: TGCAGAGCTAGAGATGATGGCACCTTGAACACTGAAGCTTTCTTT.

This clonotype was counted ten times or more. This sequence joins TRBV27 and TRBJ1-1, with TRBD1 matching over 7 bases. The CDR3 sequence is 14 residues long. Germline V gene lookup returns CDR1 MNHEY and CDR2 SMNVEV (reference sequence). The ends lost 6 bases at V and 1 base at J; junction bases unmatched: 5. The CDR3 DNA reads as TGTGCCAGCAGGAAGCGACAGGGGAACACTGAAGCTTTCTTT. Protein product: CASRKRQGNTEAFF.

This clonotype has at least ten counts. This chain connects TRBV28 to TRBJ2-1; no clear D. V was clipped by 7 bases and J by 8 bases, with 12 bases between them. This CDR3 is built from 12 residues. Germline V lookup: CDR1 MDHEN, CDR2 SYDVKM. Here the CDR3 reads CASTWGFDEQFF. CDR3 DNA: TGTGCCAGCACTTGGGGTTTCGATGAGCAGTTCTTC.

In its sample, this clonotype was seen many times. CDR3 sequence (DNA): TGTGCCAGCAGCCAAGATTTTATGGAGACCCAGTACTTC. This translates into CASSQDFMETQYF. V is TRBV3-1 and J is TRBJ2-5; D is unresolved. The V end lost 0 bases, the J end lost 5 bases, and 7 bases lay between the germline ends. Germline CDR1 and CDR2: LGHDT and YNNKEL (reference sequence). CDR3 size: 13 residues.

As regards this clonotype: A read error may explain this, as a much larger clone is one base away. CDR3 residues: CASRLAIWETSSYNGQFF. DNA of the CDR3: TGTGCCAGCAGGCTCGCCATATGGGAAACAAGCTCCTACAATGGGCAGTTCTTC. V usage is TRBV5-8 and J usage is TRBJ2-1; no firm D call. CDR3 length: 18 amino acids. The germline CDR1 and CDR2 sequences are SGHTS and YDEGEE.

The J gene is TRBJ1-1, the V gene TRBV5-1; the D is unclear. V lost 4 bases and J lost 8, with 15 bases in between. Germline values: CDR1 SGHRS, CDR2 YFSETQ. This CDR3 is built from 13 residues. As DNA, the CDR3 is TGCGCCAGCAGCCCATCACCTAGAGTCGAAGCTTTCTTT. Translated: CASSPSPRVEAFF.

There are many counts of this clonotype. CDR3 in amino acids: CASSWGVSGRLFF. The DNA of the CDR3 is TGTGCCAGCAGTTGGGGGGTTAGCGGGAGACTGTTCTTC. V usage is TRBV28 and J usage is TRBJ2-1; 9 bases match TRBD2. CDR1 is MDHEN and CDR2 is SYDVKM in the germline V gene. With V trimmed by 4 bases and J by 15 bases, 10 bases remained unmatched. This CDR3 has 13 amino acids.

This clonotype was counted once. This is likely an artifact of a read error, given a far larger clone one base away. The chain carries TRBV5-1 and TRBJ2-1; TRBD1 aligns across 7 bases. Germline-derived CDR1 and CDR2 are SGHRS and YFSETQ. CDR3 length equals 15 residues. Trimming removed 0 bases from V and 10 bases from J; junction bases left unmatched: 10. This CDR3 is CASSLAGTAVYEQFF. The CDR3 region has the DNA TGCGCCAGCAGCTTGGCCGGGACAGCGGTTTACGAGCAGTTCTTC.

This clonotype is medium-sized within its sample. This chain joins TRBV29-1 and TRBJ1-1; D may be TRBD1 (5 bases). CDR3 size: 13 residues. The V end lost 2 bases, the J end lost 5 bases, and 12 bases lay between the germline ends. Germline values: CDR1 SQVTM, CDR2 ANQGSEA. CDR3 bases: TGCAGCGTTGAAAATGCAGGGCAAACTGAAGCTTTCTTT. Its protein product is CSVENAGQTEAFF.

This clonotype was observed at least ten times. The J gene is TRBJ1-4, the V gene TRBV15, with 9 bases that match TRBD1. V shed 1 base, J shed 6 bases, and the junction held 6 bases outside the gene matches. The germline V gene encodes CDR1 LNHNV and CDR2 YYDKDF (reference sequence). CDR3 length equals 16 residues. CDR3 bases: TGTGCCACCAGCAGAGGAAACAGGGGGCGCGATGAAAAACTGTTTTTT. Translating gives CATSRGNRGRDEKLFF.